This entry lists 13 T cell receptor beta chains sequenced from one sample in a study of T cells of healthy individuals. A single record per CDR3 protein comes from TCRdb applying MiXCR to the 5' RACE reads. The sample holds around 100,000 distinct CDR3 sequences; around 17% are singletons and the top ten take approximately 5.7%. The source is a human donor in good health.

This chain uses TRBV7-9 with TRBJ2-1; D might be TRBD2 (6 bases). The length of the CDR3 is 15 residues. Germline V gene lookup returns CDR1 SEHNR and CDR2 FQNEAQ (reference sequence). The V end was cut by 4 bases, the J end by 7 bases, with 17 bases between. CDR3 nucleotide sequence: TGTGCCAGCAGCTCGCTACTAGAACGGGGGAATGAGCAGTTCTTC. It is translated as CASSSLLERGNEQFF.

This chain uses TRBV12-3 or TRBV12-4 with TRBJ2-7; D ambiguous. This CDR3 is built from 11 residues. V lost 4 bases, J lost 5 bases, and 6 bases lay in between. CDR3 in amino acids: CASSSRDEQYF. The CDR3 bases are TGTGCCAGCAGTTCACGCGACGAGCAGTACTTC.

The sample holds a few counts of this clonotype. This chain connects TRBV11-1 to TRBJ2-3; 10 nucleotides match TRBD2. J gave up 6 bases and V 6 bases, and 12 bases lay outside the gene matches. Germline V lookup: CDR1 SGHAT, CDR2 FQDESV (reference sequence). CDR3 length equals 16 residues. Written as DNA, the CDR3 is TGTGCCAGCAGTTACGGTAGCGGGGGGCCGACCGATACGCAGTATTTT. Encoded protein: CASSYGSGGPTDTQYF.

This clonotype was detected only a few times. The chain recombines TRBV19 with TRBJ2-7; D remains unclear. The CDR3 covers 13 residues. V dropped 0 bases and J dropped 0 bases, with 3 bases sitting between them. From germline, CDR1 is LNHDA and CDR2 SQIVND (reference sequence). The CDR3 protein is CASSIDSSYEQYF. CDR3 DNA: TGTGCCAGTAGTATAGACTCCTCCTACGAGCAGTACTTC.

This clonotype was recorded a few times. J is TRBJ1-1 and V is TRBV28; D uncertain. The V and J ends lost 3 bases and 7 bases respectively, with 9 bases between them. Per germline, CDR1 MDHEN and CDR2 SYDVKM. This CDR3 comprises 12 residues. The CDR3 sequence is CASSFSGLEAFF. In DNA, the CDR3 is TGTGCCAGCAGTTTTTCCGGCCTTGAAGCTTTCTTT.

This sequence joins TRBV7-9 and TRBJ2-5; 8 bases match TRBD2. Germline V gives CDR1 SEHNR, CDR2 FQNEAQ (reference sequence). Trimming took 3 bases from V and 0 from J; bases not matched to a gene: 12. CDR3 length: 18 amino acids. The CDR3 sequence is CASSLGWSRRGDQETQYF. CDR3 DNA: TGTGCCAGCAGCTTGGGTTGGTCTCGGCGGGGGGACCAAGAGACCCAGTACTTC.

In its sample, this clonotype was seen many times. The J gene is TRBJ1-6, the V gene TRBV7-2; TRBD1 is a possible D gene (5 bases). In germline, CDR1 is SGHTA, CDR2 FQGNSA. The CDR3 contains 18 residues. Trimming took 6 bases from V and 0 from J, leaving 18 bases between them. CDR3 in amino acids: CASRGGGGASSYNSPLHF. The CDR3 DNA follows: TGTGCCAGCAGGGGGGGAGGTGGGGCTAGCTCCTATAATTCACCCCTCCACTTT. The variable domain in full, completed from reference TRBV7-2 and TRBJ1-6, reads GAGVSQSPSNKVTEKGKDVELRCDPISGHTALYWYRQSLGQGLEFLIYFQGNSAPDKSGLPSDRFSAERTGGSVSTLTIQRTQQEDSAVYLCASRGGGGASSYNSPLHFGNGTRLTVT.

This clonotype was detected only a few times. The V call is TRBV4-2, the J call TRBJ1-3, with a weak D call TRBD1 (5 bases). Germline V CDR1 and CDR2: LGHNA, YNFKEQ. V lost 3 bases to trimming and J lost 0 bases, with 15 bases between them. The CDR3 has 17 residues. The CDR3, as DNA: TGTGCCAGCAGCCAGCCCCCGGGACGTAGCTCTGGAAACACCATATATTTT. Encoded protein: CASSQPPGRSSGNTIYF.

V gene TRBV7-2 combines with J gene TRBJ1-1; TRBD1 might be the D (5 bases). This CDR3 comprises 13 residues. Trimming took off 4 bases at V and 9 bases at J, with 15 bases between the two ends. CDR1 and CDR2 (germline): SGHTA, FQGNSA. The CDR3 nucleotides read TGTGCCAGCAGCTCCTGGGGGAAGAGGCAAGCTTTCTTT. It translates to CASSSWGKRQAFF.

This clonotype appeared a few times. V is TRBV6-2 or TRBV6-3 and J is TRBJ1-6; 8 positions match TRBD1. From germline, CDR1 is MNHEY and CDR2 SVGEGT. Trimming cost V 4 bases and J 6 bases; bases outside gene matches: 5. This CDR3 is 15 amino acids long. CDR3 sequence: CASSLVQGANSPLHF. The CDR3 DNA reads TGTGCCAGCAGTTTGGTGCAGGGGGCTAATTCACCCCTCCACTTT.

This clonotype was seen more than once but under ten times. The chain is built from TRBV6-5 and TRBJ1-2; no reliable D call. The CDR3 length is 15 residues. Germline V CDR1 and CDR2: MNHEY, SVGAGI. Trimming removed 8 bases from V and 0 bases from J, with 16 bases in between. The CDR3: CASRFTLDTNYGYTF. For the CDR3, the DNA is TGTGCCAGCCGATTTACCCTTGATACTAACTATGGCTACACCTTC.

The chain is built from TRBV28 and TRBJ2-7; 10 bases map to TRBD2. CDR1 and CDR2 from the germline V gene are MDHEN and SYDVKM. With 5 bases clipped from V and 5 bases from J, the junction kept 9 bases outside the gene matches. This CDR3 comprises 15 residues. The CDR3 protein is CASSRSGSGRDEQYF. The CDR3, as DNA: TGTGCCAGCAGTCGCTCTGGGAGCGGGAGGGACGAGCAGTACTTC.

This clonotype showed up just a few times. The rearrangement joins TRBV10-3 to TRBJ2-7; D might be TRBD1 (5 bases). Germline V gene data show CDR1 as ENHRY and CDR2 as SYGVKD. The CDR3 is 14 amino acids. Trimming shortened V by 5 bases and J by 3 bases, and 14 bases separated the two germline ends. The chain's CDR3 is CAISPKQVNYEQYF. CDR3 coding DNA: TGTGCCATCAGTCCGAAACAGGTGAACTACGAGCAGTACTTC.